Included here is one T cell receptor (beta chain) sequence, with context. Its specificity is unknown. Libraries were prepared by immunoSEQ multiplex PCR; TCRdb keeps only in-frame clonotypes and omits some of them. This sample carries around 1 million clones, more than 75% of them seen once, and the ten largest clones take approximately 1.5%. The data belong to a study of shared clonotypes between healthy human individuals. The study's findings and limits: Relative to clonotypes present in all four donors, those not shared had lower generation probabilities.

What was sequenced was memory CD4+ T cells sorted from blood. Subset here: CD45RA-negative fraction. The receptor's source is a man between 18 and 35 years old in good health.

CDR3 protein: CASSETGSGYTF. The CDR3 DNA follows: TGTGCCAGCAGTGAAACAGGGAGCGGCTACACCTTC. The rearrangement links TRBV6-1 to TRBJ1-2, with D tentatively TRBD1 (6 bases). The CDR3 consists of 12 residues. The V end lost 2 bases, the J end lost 8 bases, and 9 bases lay between the germline ends. The germline gives CDR1 MNHNS, CDR2 SASEGT.